The TCR beta chain under discussion was sequenced for a study of blood T cell repertoires in COVID-19 (dated by TCRdb to 2020 to 2021). About the full investigation: Samples from collaborators originated in the United States, Italy and Spain and spanned both the acute and convalescent phases of COVID-19. The prospective study material was composed of cDNA or gDNA derived from T cells, B-cell-depleted T cells, or PBMCs. Deeply sampled blood TCRbeta repertoires from subjects exposed to, actively infected with, or recovered from COVID-19 were included in the dataset. The repertoires were made available in a free public database intended to serve as a resource for research on the immune response to SARS-CoV-2. Samples came from the ongoing ImmuneRACE study (first 160 participants) plus 1,254 subjects from 6 global collaborators. The sample metadata nearly always contained a de-identified subject ID, COVID-19 status, age in years and sex. Where available, HLA class I and class II types were obtained from metadata supplied by the sample provider rather than from assay-based typing. What the research found in general, with its limitations: Clinical and demographic metadata were provided uncurated, with the amount varying by source and participant.

Counted from cysteine to phenylalanine, this CDR3 has 17 amino acids. The entry retains the CDR3 DNA only, 51 bases that are in frame from base 1. CDR1 and CDR2 are drawn from the germline V gene: MGHRA, YSYEKL. The germline V and J ends show losses of 0 bases and 3 bases respectively, and no gene match explains 11 bases of the junction. Points on this clone: Its antigen remains unidentified. No clone much larger than this one lies a single base away; base qualities are absent.

One collaborating source in Seattle enrolled patients while the patients were actively infected and followed the patients over time throughout the course of disease. Each collaborating institution followed its own protocols to collect whole blood in K2EDTA tubes. Collaborator samples were shipped for TCRbeta analysis as frozen whole blood, isolated PBMCs, or DNA extracted from either sample type. The immunoSEQ Assay, a bias-controlled multiplex PCR, was used to amplify TCRbeta CDR3 regions from genomic DNA. In the paper's pipeline: Within the assay, amplification of reference gene primers was used to estimate how many nucleated cells each sample contained. Sequence reads were collapsed and filtered to measure the absolute abundance of every unique TCRbeta CDR3 rearrangement. For each sample, productive Simpson clonality was calculated as the square root of Simpson's diversity index across productive rearrangements. The table comes from immuneACCESS by way of TCRdb, which keeps in-frame sequences with V and J called. Part of the clones is missing from these tables; in studies checked, under half for an unresolved V gene and the rest for unknown reasons. V and J calls and clone size are as listed in that table; D and trimming were resolved from the DNA. In all, the sample holds some 360,000 clones, and about 89% of those were seen once. The ten largest clones represent 2.3% of the sample.

This TCR derives from a woman aged 55-69 years with COVID-19, enrolled during active disease. The rearrangement joined TRBV4-1 to TRBJ2-7, and TRBD2 aligns with 7 junction nucleotides. Sample: peripheral blood. The DNA sequence is as follows: TGCGCCAGCAGCCAAGACGGGGGGAAGGGTACGGGCTACGAGCAGTACTTC. This encodes CASSQDGGKGTGYEQYF.